The entry that follows covers one TCR beta chain sequence. This CDR3 comprises 15 residues. Germline V gene lookup returns CDR1 MDHEN and CDR2 SYDVKM. The ends were cut back, 7 bases at V and 3 bases at J, with 19 bases in the middle. Original data processing: Amplified reference gene primers provided the basis for estimating nucleated cell counts. The method was immunoSEQ multiplex PCR; TCRdb's version includes in-frame clones alone and lacks a portion of them. The D gene and trimming were derived from the DNA, and the V and J assignments and clone size from that table. The sample lists about 400,000 clones, 70% to 90% occurring once. The sample belongs to a study of blood T cell repertoires in COVID-19. At the level of the study: The United States, Italy and Spain were the sources of the acute and convalescent COVID-19 samples.

Cohort placement rested on clinical history that participants reported themselves. The chain employs TRBV28 and TRBJ2-7; D is ambiguous. Sequencing used PBMCs or T cells enriched from blood (not recorded which). The receptor was isolated from a woman aged 18-29 years with acute COVID-19. The CDR3 spells CASTPQVSRYYEQYF. The CDR3 bases are TGTGCCAGCACCCCCCAAGTTAGCCGCTACTACGAGCAGTACTTC.